These 5 T cell receptor beta chains originate from one sample sequenced in a study of cytomegalovirus exposure and HLA in healthy donors. The primer mix had 60 Vbeta and 13 Jbeta primers. Some clones are missing from TCRdb's copy, which holds only in-frame ones; the method was immunoSEQ multiplex PCR. Here the sample spans some 120,000 clones, 60% to 85% being singletons. Sequences were obtained from PBMCs. These receptor sequences come from a man in his fifties or sixties in good health and CMV-seronegative.

This sequence joins TRBV19 and TRBJ2-7; TRBD1 aligns across 7 bases. Germline V lookup: CDR1 LNHDA, CDR2 SQIVND (reference sequence). The CDR3 is 14 amino acids. V lost 6 bases, J lost 2 bases, and 7 bases stayed unmatched. CDR3 DNA: TGTGCCAGTAGGCCCAGGGGGTTTGCCTACGAGCAGTACTTC. The encoded protein is CASRPRGFAYEQYF.

The chain joins TRBV6-6 to TRBJ1-5; no clear D gene. Germline V lookup: CDR1 MNHNY, CDR2 SVGAGI (reference sequence). Trimming stripped 0 bases from V and 7 bases from J, with 7 bases between. The CDR3 length is 13 residues. The CDR3 spells CASSYSRYQPQHF. CDR3 sequence (DNA): TGTGCCAGCAGTTACTCCAGGTACCAGCCCCAGCATTTT.

The V gene is TRBV6-1, the J gene TRBJ2-1, with D tentatively TRBD2 (6 bases). Between the trimmed V and J ends, which lost 9 bases and 0 bases, there was a span of 15 bases. CDR1 is MNHNS, CDR2 SASEGT, per germline. The CDR3 covers 15 residues. CDR3 sequence reads: CASGWGRSSYNEQFF. The CDR3, as DNA: TGTGCCAGTGGTTGGGGGAGGAGCTCCTACAATGAGCAGTTCTTC.

The chain uses TRBV7-9 and TRBJ1-1; 9 bases are shared with TRBD1. V lost 5 bases to trimming and J lost 2 bases; unmatched junction nucleotides: 3. Germline CDR1 reads SEHNR; CDR2 reads FQNEAQ (reference sequence). The CDR3 is made up of 14 amino acids. In nucleotides, the CDR3 is TGTGCCAGCAGCCGGGACAGGGCCAACACTGAAGCTTTCTTT. Its translation: CASSRDRANTEAFF.

The chain carries TRBV6-6 and TRBJ2-7; 7 bases match TRBD1. The CDR3 spans 14 residues. J lost 1 base, V lost 4 bases, and 4 bases had no gene match. In germline, CDR1 is MNHNY, CDR2 SVGAGI (reference sequence). For the CDR3, the DNA is TGTGCCAGCAGTTCCCGGGACAGATCCTACGAGCAGTACTTC. Its translation is CASSSRDRSYEQYF.